These T cell receptor beta chains were read from a single sample in a study of technical replicates of blood from a handful of donors. The method was immunoSEQ multiplex PCR; TCRdb's version includes in-frame clones alone and lacks a portion of them. The sample has approximately 70,000 clones, roughly nine tenths seen once. Material for sequencing was PBMCs. These receptor sequences come from a human donor in good health. Some clones in this sample may be carry-over from other donors' samples. Each CDR3 is given with its conserved first and last residue.

>TRBJ1-2|TRBV4-1
CASSQDGQVFYGYTF
>TRBJ2-7|TRBV7-9
CASSSTGGVHEQYF
>TRBJ1-5|TRBV6-6
CASSSDFNQPQHF
>TRBJ2-1|TRBV5-8
CASSGGLAGLGEQFF
>TRBJ1-6|TRBV30
CAWSVYTPPGRGFGSPLHF
>TRBJ1-1|TRBV19
CASSNPGTKVLTEAFF
>TRBJ2-5|TRBV5-1
CASSVGQGNTQYF
>TRBJ2-7|TRBV7-2
CASRAVTNEQYF
>TRBJ2-7|TRBV30
CAWSVSASGRGYEQYF
>TRBJ2-7|TRBV19
CASSAGTSVLSSYEQYF
>TRBJ2-7|TRBV5-1
CASSLVQGSYEQYF
>TRBJ2-1|TRBV2
CASRRQTIQYNEQFF
>TRBJ2-7|TRBV5-6
CASSEQGGVYEQYF
>TRBJ2-3|TRBV7-2
CAGSLEAGGLTDTQYF
>TRBJ2-1|TRBV30
CAYSRGYNEQFF
>TRBJ2-1|TRBV19
CASRLLAGTGVLNEQFF
>TRBJ1-3|TRBV6-1
CASSGTGVFSGNTIYF
>TRBJ1-1|TRBV13
CASSLRGLNTEAFF
>TRBJ1-2|TRBV10-3
CAISEGGGYTF
>TRBJ2-2|TRBV10-3
CAISASGPNTGELFF
>TRBJ2-3|TRBV6-5
CASSEGRTDTQYF
>TRBJ1-2|TRBV5-6
CASSLPGTGGTNF
>TRBJ2-7|TRBV10-3
CAISESGQGEYEQYF
>TRBJ2-3|TRBV7-9
CASSIRLAGLADTQYF
>TRBJ1-1|TRBV7-3
CASSLNKNTEAFF
>TRBJ1-4|TRBV18
CASSLLGGPDEKLFF
>TRBJ1-6|TRBV10-3
CAISETGGNSPLHF
>TRBJ2-7|TRBV5-1
CASSSRDNSYEQYF
>TRBJ2-3|TRBV11-2
CASSLTGGRGDTQYF
>TRBJ1-2|TRBV6-6
CASSYERGGYGYTF
>TRBJ2-2|TRBV5-1
CASSFLAGVTGELFF
>TRBJ2-5|TRBV2
CASNSQGYQETQYF
>TRBJ2-7|TRBV11-2
CASSRGKYEQYF
>TRBJ1-6|TRBV7-9
CASRPGQGNSPLHF
>TRBJ1-2|TRBV4-1
CASSQDLAGTGGHGYTF
>TRBJ2-1|TRBV4-1
CASSHPVSSYNEQFF
>TRBJ2-1|TRBV10-3
CATTSGGAGVNEQFF
>TRBJ2-1|TRBV25-1
CASSEPGLAGVEQFF
>TRBJ1-6|TRBV28
CASSLPGQVYNSPLHF
>TRBJ1-1|TRBV7-6
CASSPGWATEAFF
>TRBJ2-2|TRBV2
CASSSRDLGTGELFF
>TRBJ1-2|TRBV4-3
CASSQGGLAGGYTF
>TRBJ2-7|TRBV5-8
CASSLTGGFGEQYF
>TRBJ1-3|TRBV7-3
CASSAHSFSSGNTIYF
>TRBJ2-1|TRBV7-9
CASSLAVDKRNEQFF
>TRBJ1-2|TRBV7-2
CASSVTGGLGGYTF
>TRBJ1-1|TRBV7-3
CASSRLGRDEAFF
>TRBJ2-3|TRBV4-1
CASSQVSGSTDTQYF
>TRBJ2-5|TRBV30
CAWSVGGRGETQYF
>TRBJ2-2|TRBV6-5
CASRNRGRDTGELFF
>TRBJ1-1|TRBV18
CASSPRRPDRRDTEAFF
>TRBJ2-3|TRBV7-9
CASSLAVASGLDTQYF
>TRBJ2-3|TRBV2
CASGRGQEGADTQYF
>TRBJ2-2|TRBV2
CASRDTYTGELFF
>TRBJ2-5|TRBV7-7
CASSPTGTKETQYF
>TRBJ1-2|TRBV6-5
CASSSLGGVLNYGYTF
>TRBJ2-5|TRBV18
CASSPKDWKETQYF
>TRBJ2-3|TRBV7-2
CASSFRVLTDTQYF
>TRBJ2-3|TRBV5-1
CASSFGGRITDTQYF